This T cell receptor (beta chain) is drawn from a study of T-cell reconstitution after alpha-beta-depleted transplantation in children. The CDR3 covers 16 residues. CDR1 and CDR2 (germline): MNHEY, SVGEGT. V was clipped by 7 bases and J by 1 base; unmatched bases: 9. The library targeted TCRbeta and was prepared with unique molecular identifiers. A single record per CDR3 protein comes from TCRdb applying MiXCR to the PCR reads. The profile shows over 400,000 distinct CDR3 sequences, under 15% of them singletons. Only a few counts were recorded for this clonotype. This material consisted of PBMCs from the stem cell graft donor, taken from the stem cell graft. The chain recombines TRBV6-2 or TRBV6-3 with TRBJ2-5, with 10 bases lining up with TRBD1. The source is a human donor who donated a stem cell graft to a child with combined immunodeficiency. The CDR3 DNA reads TGTGCCAGCACCCTAGACAGGGGGCTGGGCCAAGAGACCCAGTACTTC. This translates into CASTLDRGLGQETQYF.